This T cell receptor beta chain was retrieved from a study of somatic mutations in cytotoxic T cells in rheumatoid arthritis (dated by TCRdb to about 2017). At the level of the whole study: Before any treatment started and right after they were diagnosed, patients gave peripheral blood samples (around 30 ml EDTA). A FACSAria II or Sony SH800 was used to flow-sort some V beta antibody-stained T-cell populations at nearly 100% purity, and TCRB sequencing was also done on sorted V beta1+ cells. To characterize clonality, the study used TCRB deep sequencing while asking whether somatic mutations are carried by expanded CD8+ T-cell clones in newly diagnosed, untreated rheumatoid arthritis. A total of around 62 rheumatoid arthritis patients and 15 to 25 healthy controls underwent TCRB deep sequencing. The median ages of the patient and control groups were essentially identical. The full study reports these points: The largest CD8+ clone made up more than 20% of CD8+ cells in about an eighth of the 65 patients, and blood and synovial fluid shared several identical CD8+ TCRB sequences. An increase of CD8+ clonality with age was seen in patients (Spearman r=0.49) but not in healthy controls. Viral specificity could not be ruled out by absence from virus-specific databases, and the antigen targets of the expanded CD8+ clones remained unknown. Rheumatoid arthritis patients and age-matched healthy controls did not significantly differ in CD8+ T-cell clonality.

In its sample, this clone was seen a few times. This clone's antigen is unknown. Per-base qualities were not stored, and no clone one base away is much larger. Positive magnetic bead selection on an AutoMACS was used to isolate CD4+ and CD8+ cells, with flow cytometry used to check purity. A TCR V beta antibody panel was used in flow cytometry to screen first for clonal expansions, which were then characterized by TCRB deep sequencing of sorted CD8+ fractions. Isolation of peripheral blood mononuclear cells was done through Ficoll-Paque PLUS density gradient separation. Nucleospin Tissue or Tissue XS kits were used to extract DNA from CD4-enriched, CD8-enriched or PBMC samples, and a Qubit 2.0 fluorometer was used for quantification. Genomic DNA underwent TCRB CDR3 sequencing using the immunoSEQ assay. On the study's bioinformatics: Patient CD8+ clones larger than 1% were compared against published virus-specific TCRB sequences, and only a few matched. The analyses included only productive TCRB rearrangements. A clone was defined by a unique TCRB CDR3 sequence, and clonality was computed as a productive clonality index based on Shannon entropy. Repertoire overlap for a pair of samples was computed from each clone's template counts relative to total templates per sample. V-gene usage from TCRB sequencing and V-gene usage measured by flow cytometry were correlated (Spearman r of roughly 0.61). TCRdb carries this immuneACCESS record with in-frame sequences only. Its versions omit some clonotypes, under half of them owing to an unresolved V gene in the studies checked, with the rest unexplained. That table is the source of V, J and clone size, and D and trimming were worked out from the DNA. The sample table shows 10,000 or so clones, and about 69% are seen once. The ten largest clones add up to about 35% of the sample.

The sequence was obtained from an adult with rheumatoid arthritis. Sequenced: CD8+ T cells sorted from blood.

The CDR3 region has the sequence CASGTLVGSPLHF. The nucleotide sequence reads TGTGCCAGCGGGACTTTAGTCGGATCACCCCTCCACTTT. The V and J segments used are TRBV5-6 and TRBJ1-6; the D gene is perhaps TRBD1, from 5 matching bases. Per the germline V gene, SGHDT is the CDR1 and YYEEEE is the CDR2. The V end loses 7 bases and the J end loses 10 bases, and a stretch of 15 bases separates them. The CDR3 runs 13 residues from the cysteine to the phenylalanine. The retained sequence is limited to the CDR3, 39 bases, with the frame set at the first base.